The clone carrying this T cell receptor beta chain was detected only a few times. The target antigen is unknown. The sample is drawn from a study of T cells in Graves' hyperthyroidism and ophthalmopathy. With 0 bases removed from V and 5 bases from J, the gap between germline ends came to 10 bases. The CDR3 is made up of 14 amino acids. Germline lookup yields CDR1 MNHEY and CDR2 SVGAGI. TCR beta CDR3 sequences were amplified from RNA transcripts. TCR CDR3 underwent first-round RT-PCR with the HTBI primer set. Each CDR3 protein gets one entry after TCRdb re-called the multiplex PCR reads with MiXCR. The top ten clones hold 16% of a sample with hundreds of thousands of distinct CDR3 sequences, roughly a sixth of them seen once. Findings and caveats of the study: Blood also carried most thyroid clonotypes expanded above 0.001.

The chain uses TRBV6-5 and TRBJ2-5; the D gene is possibly TRBD2 (6 bases). The TCR comes from a woman aged 45 to 65 with Graves' hyperthyroidism that later progressed to Graves' ophthalmopathy. The sequencing input was blood. Written as DNA, the CDR3 is TGTGCCAGCAGTTACTCGACTAGTCGGGAGACCCAGTACTTC. Its protein is CASSYSTSRETQYF.